This T cell receptor (beta chain) was sequenced in a study of human T cells and chemical hapten exposure. Study outcomes and limitations: Versus controls, significantly more large CDR3 similarity clusters arose from expanded TCRs.

Concerning this clonotype itself: Its target is unknown.

Described time point: pre-sensitization, week 0. Indicated treatment: therapeutic diphenylcyclopropenone sensitization with weekly scalp DPC. The library tagged individual cDNA molecules with unique molecular identifiers. TCRdb analysed the RACE reads with MiXCR anew, one entry per CDR3 protein. The sample records 270,000 or so distinct CDR3 sequences, roughly 7.7% being singletons. Trimming took 3 bases from V and 0 from J, leaving 15 bases between them. The germline CDR1 and CDR2 sequences are KGHDR and SFDVKD. The CDR3 length is 17 residues. The starting material was whole blood, obtained in connection with sensitization to the hapten diphenylcyclopropenone (DPC). The source of this sequence is a man aged 18 to 35 with alopecia areata. Some clones in this sample may be carry-over from other donors' samples. The chain joins TRBV24-1 to TRBJ2-3; the D gene could be TRBD1 or TRBD2 (5 bases each). CDR3 sequence (DNA): TGTGCCACCAGTGATCAATCCGGGACGGATAGCACAGATACGCAGTATTTT. Protein: CATSDQSGTDSTDTQYF.